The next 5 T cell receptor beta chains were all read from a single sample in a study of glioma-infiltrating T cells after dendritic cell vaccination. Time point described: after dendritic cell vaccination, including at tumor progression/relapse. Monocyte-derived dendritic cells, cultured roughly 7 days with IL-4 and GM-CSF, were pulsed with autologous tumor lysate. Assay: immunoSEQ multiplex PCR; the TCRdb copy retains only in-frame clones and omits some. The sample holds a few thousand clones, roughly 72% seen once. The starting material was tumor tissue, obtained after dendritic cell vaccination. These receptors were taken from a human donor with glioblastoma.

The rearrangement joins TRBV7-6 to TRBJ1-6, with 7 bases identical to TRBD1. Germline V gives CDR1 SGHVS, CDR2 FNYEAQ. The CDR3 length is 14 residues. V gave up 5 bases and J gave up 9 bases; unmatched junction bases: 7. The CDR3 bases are TGTGCCAGCAGCAGTGACAGGGCGCTTTCACCCCTCCACTTT. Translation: CASSSDRALSPLHF.

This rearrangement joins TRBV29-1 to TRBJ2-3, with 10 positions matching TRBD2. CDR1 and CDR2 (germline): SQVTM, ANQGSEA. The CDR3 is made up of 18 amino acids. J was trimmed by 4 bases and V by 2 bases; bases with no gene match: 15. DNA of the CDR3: TGCAGCGTTGAAAATGGGGGGCTAGCGGGAGAGGGGGCAGATACGCAGTATTTT. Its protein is CSVENGGLAGEGADTQYF.

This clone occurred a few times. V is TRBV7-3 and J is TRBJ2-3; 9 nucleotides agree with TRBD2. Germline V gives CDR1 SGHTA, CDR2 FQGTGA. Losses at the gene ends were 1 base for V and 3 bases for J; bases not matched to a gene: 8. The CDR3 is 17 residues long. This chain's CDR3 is CASSLRGWTSDTDTQYF. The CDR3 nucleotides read TGTGCCAGCAGCTTAAGGGGTTGGACTAGCGATACAGATACGCAGTATTTT.

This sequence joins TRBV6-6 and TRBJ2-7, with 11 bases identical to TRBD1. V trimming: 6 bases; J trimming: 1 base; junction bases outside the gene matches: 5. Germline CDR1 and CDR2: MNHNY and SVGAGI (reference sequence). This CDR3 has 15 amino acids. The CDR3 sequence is CASSPGTGGSYEQYF. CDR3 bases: TGTGCCAGCAGCCCCGGGACAGGGGGGTCCTACGAGCAGTACTTC.

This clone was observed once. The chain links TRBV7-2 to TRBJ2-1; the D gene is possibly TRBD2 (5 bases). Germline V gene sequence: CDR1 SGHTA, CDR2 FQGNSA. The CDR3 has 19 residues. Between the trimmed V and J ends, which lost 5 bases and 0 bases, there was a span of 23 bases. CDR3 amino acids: CASSPVAAEERNSYNEQFF. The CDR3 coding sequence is TGTGCCAGCAGCCCCGTGGCAGCGGAAGAGAGAAACTCCTACAATGAGCAGTTCTTC.